The 20 T cell receptor beta chains below all came from one sample that was sequenced in a study of blood T cell repertoires in COVID-19. Clones were read by immunoSEQ multiplex PCR, and TCRdb kept only the in-frame ones, dropping some. The sample holds about 49,000 clones; roughly 84% are singletons and the top ten take 11% to 15%. Source material: peripheral blood. These receptors were obtained from a human donor in a cohort sampled during active COVID-19.

This chain joins TRBV7-9 and TRBJ1-1; D perhaps matches TRBD1 (5 bases). V was trimmed by 7 bases and J by 3 bases, leaving 21 bases between them. Germline V CDR1 and CDR2: SEHNR, FQNEAQ (reference sequence). This CDR3 has 16 amino acids. The CDR3 sequence: CASNHRGRGVDTEAFF. The CDR3, as DNA: TGTGCCAGCAACCACCGGGGCCGGGGGGTTGACACTGAAGCTTTCTTT.

The chain recombines TRBV6-2 or TRBV6-3 with TRBJ1-5; a weak D match, TRBD1 (6 bases). V was pared by 0 bases and J by 3 bases, with 18 bases between. The CDR3 loop spans 18 amino acids. CDR1 is MNHEY and CDR2 is SVGEGT in the germline V gene. CDR3 amino acids: CASSYSMVGGILNQPQHF. CDR3 bases: TGTGCCAGCAGTTACTCAATGGTAGGGGGAATTCTCAATCAGCCCCAGCATTTT.

This chain joins TRBV15 and TRBJ1-1; tentative D call: TRBD1 (6 bases). Germline V CDR1 and CDR2: LNHNV, YYDKDF (reference sequence). Trimming took off 5 bases at V and 7 bases at J, with 17 bases between the two ends. This CDR3 has 14 amino acids. The CDR3 bases are TGTGCCACCAGCCGCAGGGGTAACGGGGATGAAGCTTTCTTT. Translation gives CATSRRGNGDEAFF.

The chain couples TRBV5-6 to TRBJ2-3; 10 positions match TRBD2. Trimming took 1 base from V and 1 from J; bases not matched to a gene: 9. This CDR3 is 18 amino acids long. Germline CDR1 reads SGHDT; CDR2 reads YYEEEE. The CDR3 loop reads CASSLIRKREGGTDTQYF. The CDR3 DNA reads TGTGCCAGCAGCTTGATCCGGAAGCGGGAGGGCGGCACAGATACGCAGTATTTT. Full variable domain (rest looked up from reference TRBV5-6 and TRBJ2-3): DAGVTQSPTHLIKTRGQQVTLRCSPKSGHDTVSWYQQALGQGPQFIFQYYEEEERQRGNFPDRFSGHQFPNYSSELNVNALLLGDSALYLCASSLIRKREGGTDTQYFGPGTRLTVL.

The chain couples TRBV28 to TRBJ1-2; 8 positions match TRBD1. Germline V lookup: CDR1 MDHEN, CDR2 SYDVKM. The V and J ends lost 5 bases and 8 bases, in that order; junction bases with no gene match: 7. The CDR3 runs 13 residues. The CDR3 spells CASSLGTGIGYTF. Written as DNA, the CDR3 is TGTGCCAGCAGTCTTGGGACAGGTATAGGCTACACCTTC.

This chain connects TRBV3-1 (or the pseudogene TRBV3-2) to TRBJ1-2; D possibly corresponds to TRBD1 (5 bases). This CDR3 is 14 amino acids long. Between the trimmed V and J ends, which lost 3 bases and 8 bases, there was a span of 16 bases. Germline V gene sequence: CDR1 LGHDT, CDR2 YNNKEL (reference sequence). CDR3 sequence: CASSHLGGMGGYTF. The CDR3 DNA follows: TGTGCCAGCAGCCACCTGGGGGGGATGGGAGGCTACACCTTC.

The chain links TRBV9 to TRBJ1-1, with D tentatively TRBD1 (5 bases). Trimming stripped 4 bases from V and 1 base from J, with 11 bases between. There are 14 residues in the CDR3. CDR1 is SGDLS and CDR2 is YYNGEE in the germline V gene. This CDR3 reads CASSSRTTNTEAFF. The DNA of the CDR3 is TGTGCCAGCAGCTCACGGACAACGAACACTGAAGCTTTCTTT.

The V gene is TRBV6-5, the J gene TRBJ2-1, with 10 nucleotides matching TRBD2. The CDR3 is 15 amino acids. Germline CDR1 reads MNHEY; CDR2 reads SVGAGI. V was clipped by 5 bases and J by 5 bases; unmatched bases: 6. The CDR3: CASSNEAGGHNEQFF. CDR3 sequence (DNA): TGTGCCAGCAGTAATGAAGCGGGGGGGCACAATGAGCAGTTCTTC.

The table lists this clone with a few counts. The rearrangement joins TRBV7-9 to TRBJ2-7; 9 bases map to TRBD2. CDR1 is SEHNR, CDR2 FQNEAQ, per germline (reference sequence). With 3 bases clipped from V and 2 bases from J, the junction kept 8 bases outside the gene matches. This CDR3 comprises 16 residues. CDR3 DNA: TGTGCCAGCAGCTTCCAGGCTAGCGGGGTCCCCTACGAGCAGTACTTC. Its protein is CASSFQASGVPYEQYF.

This clone showed up just a few times. This chain connects TRBV5-4 to TRBJ2-2; the D gene is possibly TRBD1 (5 bases). The CDR3 contains 14 residues. Germline V gene data show CDR1 as SGHNT and CDR2 as YYREEE (reference sequence). V lost 2 bases and J lost 3, with 8 bases in between. The CDR3 coding sequence is TGTGCCAGCAGCTTTGTACAGGACACCGGGGAGCTGTTTTTT. This codes for CASSFVQDTGELFF.

This clone was found once. The chain combines TRBV30 with TRBJ1-1, with TRBD1 matching over 8 bases. The CDR3 length is 15 residues. Germline V CDR1 and CDR2: GTSNPN, SVGIG (reference sequence). V dropped 4 bases and J dropped 1; count of bases not matched to a gene: 8. The chain's CDR3 is CAWTWTGRKNTEAFF. The DNA for the CDR3 is TGTGCCTGGACTTGGACAGGGAGAAAGAACACTGAAGCTTTCTTT. Filled out from reference TRBV30 and TRBJ1-1, the complete variable domain reads SQTIHQWPATLVQPVGSPLSLECTVEGTSNPNLYWYRQAAGRGLQLLFYSVGIGQISSEVPQNLSASRPQDRQFILSSKKLLLSDSGFYLCAWTWTGRKNTEAFFGQGTRLTVV.

The chain employs TRBV7-2 and TRBJ2-1; TRBD2 is a possible D gene (5 bases). This CDR3 spans 16 amino acids. Trimming took off 5 bases at V and 0 bases at J, with 14 bases between the two ends. The germline V gene encodes CDR1 SGHTA and CDR2 FQGNSA. This CDR3 reads CASSQRTGSSYNEQFF. CDR3 coding DNA: TGTGCCAGCAGCCAACGGACTGGGAGCTCCTACAATGAGCAGTTCTTC.

CDR3 in DNA: TGTGCCAGCGGCCGCAGGGTGGTTGACACTGAAGCTTTCTTT. Translated: CASGRRVVDTEAFF. The chain uses TRBV27 and TRBJ1-1; D possibly corresponds to TRBD1 (5 bases). The germline V and J ends were trimmed by 8 bases and 3 bases, with 16 bases remaining between them. CDR1 is MNHEY, CDR2 SMNVEV, per germline (reference sequence). The CDR3 covers 14 residues.

This clone was seen a single time. In DNA, the CDR3 is TGTGCCAGCTCACCAGTCCAAACTAAGACAGATACGCAGTATTTT. It encodes CASSPVQTKTDTQYF. This rearrangement joins TRBV18 to TRBJ2-3; unclear D gene. The CDR3 contains 15 residues. The germline V gene encodes CDR1 KGHSH and CDR2 LQKENI. The germline V and J ends were trimmed by 2 bases and 3 bases, with 12 bases remaining between them.

The genes are TRBV28 and TRBJ2-7; D is possibly TRBD1 (6 bases). V lost 3 bases and J 1 base, leaving 10 bases between the germline ends. The CDR3 spans 14 residues. The germline V gene has CDR1 MDHEN and CDR2 SYDVKM. The CDR3 sequence: CASSLTGRSYEQYF. DNA for the CDR3: TGTGCCAGCAGTTTGACAGGTCGTTCCTACGAGCAGTACTTC.

The chain combines TRBV28 with TRBJ2-7; 8 nucleotides match TRBD1. V was pared by 11 bases and J by 5 bases, with 14 bases of the junction left unmatched. The CDR3 length is 14 residues. The germline gives CDR1 MDHEN, CDR2 SYDVKM. The CDR3 protein is CARRAPQGADEQYF. CDR3 DNA: TGTGCCCGCCGTGCACCCCAGGGGGCGGACGAGCAGTACTTC.

The V and J genes are TRBV24-1 and TRBJ2-1, with 8 positions matching TRBD2. Trimming removed 8 bases from V and 4 bases from J; junction bases left unmatched: 9. Germline values: CDR1 KGHDR, CDR2 SFDVKD. This CDR3 is built from 15 residues. CDR3 in amino acids: CATTGPREDYNEQFF. CDR3 bases: TGTGCCACCACTGGTCCGCGGGAGGATTACAATGAGCAGTTCTTC.

The rearrangement links TRBV6-5 to TRBJ2-7; 7 positions agree with TRBD1. The CDR3 contains 15 residues. V was pared by 2 bases and J by 2 bases, with 6 bases of the junction left unmatched. Germline loops: CDR1 MNHEY, CDR2 SVGAGI. Here the CDR3 DNA reads TGTGCCAGCAGTTACGAAGGGACAGCTACCTACGAGCAGTACTTC. This translates into CASSYEGTATYEQYF.

The V call is TRBV18, the J call TRBJ1-2; 8 bases are a match to TRBD1. Germline loops: CDR1 KGHSH, CDR2 LQKENI. The CDR3 has 15 amino acids. J lost 1 base, V lost 3 bases, and 4 bases had no gene match. CDR3 sequence: CASSPTGAINYGYTF. CDR3 coding DNA: TGTGCCAGCTCACCGACAGGGGCAATTAACTATGGCTACACCTTC.

This clone was seen only once. This chain links TRBV2 with TRBJ1-1; 7 positions agree with TRBD1. The CDR3 consists of 12 residues. Trimming removed 4 bases from V and 4 bases from J; junction bases left unmatched: 0. The V gene's germline CDR1 is SNHLY and CDR2 FYNNEI. CDR3 nucleotide sequence: TGTGCCAGCAGTGGACAGGGCACTGAAGCTTTCTTT. Translating it yields CASSGQGTEAFF. The full variable domain, in which reference TRBV2 and TRBJ1-1 provide the parts outside the CDR3, is EPEVTQTPSHQVTQMGQEVILRCVPISNHLYFYWYRQILGQKVEFLVSFYNNEISEKSEIFDDQFSVERPDGSNFTLKIRSTKLEDSAMYFCASSGQGTEAFFGQGTRLTVV.